The present entry profiles one T cell receptor (beta chain) with its context. Its antigen has not been determined. There are no base qualities to consult, and no much larger clone falls within one base. The data originate from a study of cytomegalovirus exposure and HLA in healthy donors (dated by TCRdb to 2015 to 2018). For context, the study as a whole: According to a later analysis, one platform produced both the 110 or so validation repertoires and the roughly 640 repertoires of the first cohort. In addition to the first cohort of hundreds of subjects, a separate validation cohort of around 110 different subjects was used. The study combined high-throughput TCR immunosequencing, statistical association of individual TCRs with disease status, and machine learning to predict cytomegalovirus infection status. The study aimed to test whether signatures of past pathogen exposure could be identified by cataloging public T cell receptors.

The full study reports these points: While some public TCRs were present in many individuals, most TCR sequences turned up only very rarely across donors. In both the original and validation cohorts, the classifier was reported to diagnose cytomegalovirus status with high specificity and sensitivity. The study gave a list of about 170 TCR beta chains associated with cytomegalovirus. In a later analysis, TCRs clustered in the first cohort were found to also tend to co-occur in the approximately 120 validation repertoires, with 85% to 95% of cluster scores above 0. A few of the identified cytomegalovirus-associated TCR beta chains were confirmed in vitro to be specific for cytomegalovirus antigens. The authors suggested that the approach could potentially be extended to other disease states and immunological phenotypes. A later analysis had no HLA typing for the validation cohort, so co-occurrence there was scored across all 130 or so repertoires.

The donors belonged to the validation cohort of roughly 120 subjects, which was separate from the approximately 700-subject first cohort. CDR1 and CDR2, looked up from the germline V gene, are SGDLS and YYNGEE. Reading from cysteine to phenylalanine, the CDR3 counts 13 amino acids. Only CDR3 DNA remains: 39 bases, in frame from the first base. V and J are trimmed by 4 bases and 6 bases, and the gene matches miss 6 bases of the junction. The method was the immunoSEQ multiplex PCR assay. In the authors' own workflow: A statistical classification framework was built for diagnosing cytomegalovirus status from the catalog of TCR beta chain sequences. TCRdb limited this immuneACCESS table to in-frame rearrangements with V and J called. A share of clones is missing; checked studies link under half to unresolved V genes, and the rest is unexplained. V and J calls and clone size are copied from that table; D and trimming were computed from the DNA. This sample has hundreds of thousands of clones in its table, and about nine tenths of those were observed once. Together, the top ten hold 1.5% to 2% of the sample.

The clonotype comes from a woman younger than 35 in good health and CMV-seropositive. Sequencing was done on a sample of PBMCs. Here the chain combines TRBV9 and TRBJ2-7, with 8 junctional bases fitting TRBD1. The DNA is as follows: TGTGCCAGCAGCTCCCACCAGGGGGCCGAGCAGTACTTC. The resulting protein is CASSSHQGAEQYF. This CDR3, with the reference TRBV9 and TRBJ2-7 proteins standing in past its ends, gives the full variable domain DSGVTQTPKHLITATGQRVTLRCSPRSGDLSVYWYQQSLDQGLQFLIQYYNGEERAKGNILERFSAQQFPDLHSELNLSSLELGDSALYFCASSSHQGAEQYFGPGTRLTVT.